This T cell receptor (beta chain) stems from a study of radiation and T cells in renal cell carcinoma (TCRdb year 2020). For the wider study: The samples were obtained from a clinical trial, where primary renal cell carcinomas were treated with 15 Gy stereotactic body radiation therapy and then removed by nephrectomy 4 weeks afterward. In total, 50 to 60 samples, comprising roughly 25 tumors and some 27 peripheral blood samples, were subjected to TCR beta sequencing. Across all 50 or so samples, several million unique CDR3 nucleotide sequences, encoding roughly 2,600,000 unique CDR3 amino acid sequences, were identified.

CDR1 and CDR2 (KGHSH, LQKENI) derive from the germline V gene. The CDR3 measures 15 amino acids from cysteine to phenylalanine. The CDR3 DNA has 45 bases and is translated from base 1. Trimming removed 3 bases from V and 6 bases from J, leaving 17 bases between the germline ends. Points the paper makes about the study in general: An increase in top tumor clonotypes in blood was observed from baseline to 2 weeks post-radiation, followed by contraction by 4 weeks, which was taken to suggest transient expansion of tumor-resident clones. Tracking of blood repertoire dynamics stopped at around 4 weeks after treatment, with no follow-up past that point. Because pretreatment tumor biopsies were not available, the study could not determine whether clonotypes were already present within the tumor at baseline. Effects of radiation dose or scheduling on the TCR repertoire could not be addressed with the single-armed trial design.

This clone was recorded a few times. Its recognized antigen is unknown. The input lacks base qualities; no much larger clone sits a single base away. The immunoSEQ kit was used, according to the manufacturer's recommendations, to generate TCR beta libraries from genomic DNA. To prepare libraries, a first multiplex PCR with proprietary primers was run, followed by a second PCR that added unique barcodes, and a bead cleanup was done after each round. A positive control reaction and a negative control reaction, both provided in the kit, were run with every batch of samples. The final libraries underwent checking on an Agilent 4200 TapeStation D1000 ScreenTape, volumetric pooling, and quantification by qPCR. An Illumina NextSeq500 fitted with a MidOutput 150-cycle cartridge performed the sequencing, running 156 Read1 cycles and 15 Index1 cycles with the kit's custom primers. The pooled library was loaded at about 0.93 pM with approximately 18% PhiX control spiked in. Concerning the study's data processing: Vendor-processed data were analyzed in R, with a clonotype defined as all T cells sharing the same CDR3 nucleotide sequence. For clone abundance analyses, frequencies were normalized to the 10,000 most abundant clones per sample. Before analysis, public T cell clones were removed, and these numbered fewer than six per sample on average. An abundance difference of at least 32-fold between compartments was the criterion for calling clonotypes tumor-enriched or baseline blood-enriched. A beta-binomial differential abundance model was used to identify clonotypes that expanded or contracted between blood time points. Tumor-blood repertoire similarity was measured with the Baroni-Urbani and Buser coefficient, and groups were compared using two-tailed Wilcoxon tests in R. TCRdb took over this immuneACCESS table, retaining in-frame rearrangements with V and J assigned. Such tables are incomplete; in checked studies, under half of the missing clones stem from an unresolved V gene, and the remainder is unexplained. For V, J and clone size, that table is used; D and trimming come from the DNA. The sample records approximately 140,000 clones, around 89% of which are singletons. Of the sample, over 3.5% is held by the ten largest clones.

The time point label corresponds to: baseline pretreatment blood. This specimen's treatment or condition label, interpreted: 15 Gy SBRT to primary tumor, nephrectomy 4 weeks later. Serial peripheral blood from radiation-treated patients was sampled at baseline, 2 weeks and 4 weeks after SBRT to track tumor-enriched clonotypes. Every patient's renal cell carcinoma showed clear cell pathology. Genomic DNA for TCR sequencing was prepared using the QIAamp DNA Blood Mini Kit (Qiagen). Only samples passing all quality control checks were included in the analyses. Sequenced material: blood, taken from a patient whose treatment included radiotherapy and nephrectomy. This chain is built from TRBV18 and TRBJ1-1; the D gene is perhaps TRBD1, from 5 matching bases. The receptor comes from a woman aged 70-85 years with renal cell carcinoma. The CDR3 protein: CASSPAGGEGAEAFF. At the DNA level, the sequence is TGTGCCAGCTCACCCGCTGGGGGGGAAGGGGCTGAAGCTTTCTTT.